The sample holds a few counts of the clone carrying this T cell receptor beta chain. Its antigen is not known. Germline loops: CDR1 SGHRS, CDR2 YFSETQ. V lost 4 bases to trimming and J lost 2 bases; unmatched junction nucleotides: 5. This CDR3 is built from 14 residues. Donors were systemically healthy Caucasian individuals from Russia aged about 6 to 95 years. This sample is drawn from a study of blood T cells in healthy people across ages. The second PCR ran about 6 to 12 cycles with a sample-barcoded 5' primer and J-beta primers. One entry per CDR3 protein results from TCRdb running MiXCR on the 5' RACE reads. Of about 640,000 distinct CDR3 sequences in the sample, approximately 50% are singletons; the top ten hold approximately 37%. General observations from the study: It was held that diversity estimates obtained from one million T cells represented underestimates.

Sequenced material: blood. This chain links TRBV5-1 with TRBJ2-5; 7 bases are shared with TRBD2. This TCR came from a man aged 55-75 years in good health. CDR3 amino acids: CASSRLAEQETQYF. The CDR3 DNA reads as TGCGCCAGCAGCCGTCTAGCGGAACAAGAGACCCAGTACTTC.